Listed here are 20 T cell receptor beta chains from one sample, sequenced in a study of T cell responses to AZD1222 COVID-19 vaccine. Method: immunoSEQ multiplex PCR; TCRdb's copy keeps in-frame clones and lacks some. The sample holds 150,000 to 200,000 clones, about 94% seen once. The sample here was peripheral blood, taken on day 0 of AZD1222 vaccination. These receptors were taken from an adult in good health.

The chain links TRBV7-3 to TRBJ2-3; TRBD2 matches 12 bases. In germline, CDR1 is SGHTA, CDR2 FQGTGA. The J segment lost 4 bases and the V segment lost 4 bases, leaving 9 bases of the junction unmatched. There are 17 residues in the CDR3. The CDR3 DNA sequence: TGTGCCAGCAGCTCGGCCCCTCTAGCGGGAGGGCCAGATACGCAGTATTTT. Amino acids: CASSSAPLAGGPDTQYF.

This chain connects TRBV6-5 to TRBJ2-6; D gene unclear. V dropped 2 bases and J dropped 1 base, with 6 bases sitting between them. Germline V gives CDR1 MNHEY, CDR2 SVGAGI. CDR3 length equals 15 residues. The CDR3 region has the DNA TGTGCCAGCAGTTACGTACGTTCTGGGGCCAACGTCCTGACTTTC. As protein: CASSYVRSGANVLTF.

CDR3 nucleotides: TGTGCCTGGTATAAAGTAGCGTCCACTGAAGCTTTCTTT. This codes for CAWYKVASTEAFF. The chain has TRBV30 and TRBJ1-1; D gene uncertain. CDR3 length: 13 residues. V was clipped by 5 bases and J by 4 bases, with 14 bases between them. CDR1 and CDR2 from the germline V gene are GTSNPN and SVGIG (reference sequence).

This chain links TRBV24-1 with TRBJ2-3; D gene uncertain. The CDR3 loop spans 14 amino acids. Per the germline V gene, CDR1 is KGHDR and CDR2 is SFDVKD. Between the trimmed V and J ends, which lost 4 bases and 2 bases, there was a span of 9 bases. CDR3: CATSDGQNTDTQYF. In DNA, the CDR3 is TGTGCCACCAGTGACGGGCAGAACACAGATACGCAGTATTTT.

This chain links TRBV28 with TRBJ1-5; TRBD1 matches at 8 bases. This CDR3 is built from 16 residues. Germline values: CDR1 MDHEN, CDR2 SYDVKM. V was pared by 1 base and J by 5 bases, with 7 bases of the junction left unmatched. This CDR3 is CASSLSPGQDHQPQHF. The CDR3 bases are TGTGCCAGCAGTTTATCTCCGGGACAGGACCATCAGCCCCAGCATTTT.

The J gene is TRBJ2-1, the V gene TRBV3-1 (or the pseudogene TRBV3-2), with D possibly matching TRBD2 (6 bases). Trimming shortened V by 0 bases and J by 4 bases, and 13 bases separated the two germline ends. The CDR3 runs to 16 residues. Germline V lookup: CDR1 LGHDT, CDR2 YNNKEL (reference sequence). DNA of the CDR3: TGTGCCAGCAGCCAAGATCTTTCGGGGGTGTACAATGAGCAGTTCTTC. Its translation is CASSQDLSGVYNEQFF.

The chain links TRBV10-3 to TRBJ2-3; D is possibly TRBD2 (5 bases). The germline V and J ends were trimmed by 6 bases and 5 bases, with 12 bases remaining between them. This CDR3 comprises 13 residues. Looked up from germline, CDR1 is ENHRY and CDR2 is SYGVKD. The DNA of the CDR3 is TGTGCCATCAGCCCCCCAGCGGAAGATACGCAGTATTTT. Its protein is CAISPPAEDTQYF.

The chain employs TRBV7-3 and TRBJ2-1, with 11 bases lining up with TRBD2. With V trimmed by 5 bases and J by 4 bases, 4 bases remained unmatched. The CDR3 spans 15 residues. Germline V CDR1 and CDR2: SGHTA, FQGTGA. CDR3 DNA sequence: TGTGCCAGCAGCCTAGCGGGGGGCCATTACAATGAGCAGTTCTTC. As protein: CASSLAGGHYNEQFF.

This chain joins TRBV6-6 and TRBJ1-6, with no clear D. Trimming took 0 bases from V and 8 from J, leaving 11 bases between them. This CDR3 contains 15 residues. The V gene's germline CDR1 is MNHNY and CDR2 SVGAGI (reference sequence). DNA for the CDR3: TGTGCCAGCAGTTACTCGGATGGGGTTTATTCACCCCTCCACTTT. It yields the protein CASSYSDGVYSPLHF.

This sequence joins TRBV5-1 and TRBJ2-3; the match to TRBD1 covers 7 bases. Germline values: CDR1 SGHRS, CDR2 YFSETQ. CDR3 length: 16 amino acids. V was clipped by 0 bases and J by 1 base; unmatched bases: 5. The CDR3 loop reads CASSLEIGQGTDTQYF. CDR3 DNA: TGCGCCAGCAGCTTGGAGATCGGACAGGGCACAGATACGCAGTATTTT.

CDR3 region: CASSLGTSRANTIYF. CDR3 nucleotide sequence: TGCGCCAGCAGCTTGGGGACATCCCGGGCGAACACCATATATTTT. This chain uses TRBV5-1 with TRBJ1-3, with D tentatively TRBD1 (5 bases). Germline V CDR1 and CDR2: SGHRS, YFSETQ. The V end was cut by 0 bases, the J end by 7 bases, with 14 bases between. CDR3 length: 15 amino acids.

Worth noting for this clone: Other DNA sequences in the same sample also yield this CDR3. The chain is built from TRBV7-8 and TRBJ1-1; no reliable D call. The length of the CDR3 is 15 residues. V lost 1 base and J lost 4, with 13 bases in between. Germline-derived CDR1 and CDR2 are SGHVS and FQNEAQ. The CDR3 DNA follows: TGTGCCAGCAGCTTAGTCGCGCCGGGCCTCACTGAAGCTTTCTTT. Protein product: CASSLVAPGLTEAFF.

This clone appeared once. J is TRBJ2-1 and V is TRBV4-3; TRBD2 matches at 9 bases. The germline CDR1 and CDR2 sequences are LGHNA and YSLEER. The CDR3 extends over 15 amino acids. J gave up 3 bases and V 1 base, and 1 base lay outside the gene matches. The chain's CDR3 is CASSQGTSDYNEQFF. The DNA of the CDR3 is TGCGCCAGCAGCCAAGGGACTAGCGACTACAATGAGCAGTTCTTC.

This clone has just one count. This chain links TRBV9 with TRBJ1-3; 8 bases match TRBD1. V lost 3 bases, J lost 1 base, and 6 bases stayed unmatched. Germline CDR1 and CDR2: SGDLS and YYNGEE. CDR3 length: 16 amino acids. CDR3 sequence reads: CASSEFYRGSGNTIYF. The CDR3 DNA is TGTGCCAGCAGCGAATTCTACAGGGGGTCTGGAAACACCATATATTTT.

This sequence joins TRBV12-3 or TRBV12-4 and TRBJ2-7; TRBD1 matches at 8 bases. With V trimmed by 3 bases and J by 6 bases, 1 base remained unmatched. The CDR3 contains 12 residues. Here the CDR3 reads CASSLTGVEQYF. CDR3 coding DNA: TGTGCCAGCAGTTTGACAGGGGTCGAGCAGTACTTC.

V usage is TRBV7-9 and J usage is TRBJ2-1, with no clear D. This CDR3 has 8 amino acids. The V and J ends lost 7 bases and 8 bases respectively, with 0 bases between them. CDR1 is SEHNR and CDR2 is FQNEAQ in the germline V gene (reference sequence). The CDR3 loop reads CASNEQFF. The CDR3 bases are TGTGCCAGCAATGAGCAGTTCTTC.

The chain carries TRBV9 and TRBJ1-1, with 8 bases matching TRBD1. With 2 bases clipped from V and 5 bases from J, the junction kept 5 bases outside the gene matches. The CDR3 is made up of 14 amino acids. CDR1 and CDR2 from the germline V gene are SGDLS and YYNGEE. As DNA, the CDR3 is TGTGCCAGCAGCGTCGGGACAGGTGAAACTGAAGCTTTCTTT. The encoded protein is CASSVGTGETEAFF.

The chain links TRBV7-8 to TRBJ1-3, with D hard to call. Trimming stripped 5 bases from V and 1 base from J, with 9 bases between. The CDR3 extends over 14 amino acids. Germline values: CDR1 SGHVS, CDR2 FQNEAQ. In DNA form, the CDR3 reads TGTGCCAGCAGCCAGAGAGGGTCTGGAAACACCATATATTTT. Translation: CASSQRGSGNTIYF.

The chain is built from TRBV27 and TRBJ2-1, with D possibly being TRBD2 (6 bases). Deletions cut 3 bases from V and 6 bases from J, with 18 bases between. The CDR3 extends over 16 amino acids. Looked up from germline, CDR1 is MNHEY and CDR2 is SMNVEV (reference sequence). The CDR3 sequence: CASSFQQRVNSNEQFF. The CDR3 DNA reads as TGTGCCAGCAGTTTCCAGCAGCGGGTCAATAGCAATGAGCAGTTCTTC.

The gene calls are TRBV19 and TRBJ2-4, with TRBD2 matching over 7 bases. Germline V gives CDR1 LNHDA, CDR2 SQIVND (reference sequence). Trimming removed 2 bases from V and 0 bases from J; junction bases left unmatched: 4. There are 16 residues in the CDR3. CDR3 sequence reads: CASSIRASGAKNIQYF. CDR3 nucleotides: TGTGCCAGTAGTATACGGGCTAGCGGAGCCAAAAACATTCAGTACTTC.